These 26 T cell receptor beta chains were sequenced from one sample in a study of T cells expressing NK-cell markers. TCRdb re-called the 5' RACE reads and catalogs CDR3 proteins one per entry, DNA excluded. The repertoire table contains about 390,000 distinct CDR3 sequences. The sample taken for sequencing was blood T cells: a sorted CD56 or NKG2C T cell subset, CD4+ or CD8+ T cells, or bulk PBMC T cells (not recorded which). These TCRs come from a woman in her forties or fifties in good health.

This rearrangement joins TRBV20-1 to TRBJ1-2; the TCRdb D gene call, TRBD1, has no DNA to confirm it. The germline V gene has CDR1 DFQATT and CDR2 SNEGSKA (reference sequence). The CDR3 runs to 14 residues. CDR3 residues: CSASTRQGAWGYTF.

The chain carries TRBV5-1 and TRBJ2-1; TCRdb's D gene call, TRBD2, goes unchecked for lack of DNA. The germline CDR1 and CDR2 sequences are SGHRS and YFSETQ. The CDR3 extends over 13 amino acids. CDR3 sequence reads: CASSSSGVNEQFF.

The chain has TRBV6-4 and TRBJ2-1; without DNA, the TCRdb call of TRBD2 cannot be checked. Germline CDR1 MRHNA, CDR2 SNTAGT. CDR3 length equals 15 residues. CDR3 sequence reads: CASSVGGGQGNEQFF.

V gene TRBV20-1 combines with J gene TRBJ2-7. The CDR3 loop spans 12 amino acids. Germline lookup yields CDR1 DFQATT and CDR2 SNEGSKA (reference sequence). The CDR3 spells CSALNGAYEQYF.

J is TRBJ2-5 and V is TRBV6-6; the D call of TRBD2 rests on TCRdb alone, since no DNA is present to check it. The CDR3 length is 13 residues. CDR1 and CDR2 (germline): MNHNY, SVGAGI (reference sequence). The CDR3 sequence: CASSLVAVETQYF.

The chain uses TRBV3-1 and TRBJ1-6; TCRdb reports TRBD1, a call that lacks DNA to check it against. Germline V gene sequence: CDR1 LGHDT, CDR2 YNNKEL (reference sequence). This CDR3 region has 15 residues. The CDR3 sequence is CASSQGTGANSPLHF.

V usage is TRBV5-1 and J usage is TRBJ2-2; lacking DNA, the TRBD2 call made by TCRdb goes unchecked. Looked up from germline, CDR1 is SGHRS and CDR2 is YFSETQ. The CDR3 has 15 amino acids. The CDR3: CASSIGLVGTGELFF.

This clonotype is classed as medium-sized by frequency. The chain carries TRBV7-6 and TRBJ2-1; TCRdb lists TRBD2, though no DNA is available to test this call. The CDR3 has 14 residues. Germline V gives CDR1 SGHVS, CDR2 FNYEAQ. CDR3 loop: CASSLTSGRHEQFF.

This CDR3 is CASSPTGSYNEQFF. The gene calls are TRBV7-8 and TRBJ2-1. CDR1 is SGHVS, CDR2 FQNEAQ, per germline. The CDR3 runs to 14 residues.

J is TRBJ2-5 and V is TRBV12-3 or TRBV12-4; the D gene TCRdb calls, TRBD1, cannot be checked with no DNA. The CDR3 totals 15 residues. This CDR3 is CASSLWDRGKETQYF.

This chain links TRBV6-2 or TRBV6-3 with TRBJ2-3; TCRdb selects TRBD1, and the lack of DNA leaves this call unchecked. Germline V lookup: CDR1 MNHEY, CDR2 SVGEGT. This CDR3 is 17 amino acids long. The CDR3 region is CASSFKQGVDSTDTQYF.

V is TRBV5-1 and J is TRBJ2-7. The CDR3 sequence is 15 residues long. CDR1 and CDR2 (germline): SGHRS, YFSETQ. CDR3 loop: CASRPEMGAPYEQYF.

V is TRBV10-3 and J is TRBJ1-1; the D gene TCRdb calls, TRBD1, cannot be checked with no DNA. CDR3 length: 11 amino acids. Per the germline V gene, CDR1 is ENHRY and CDR2 is SYGVKD. The CDR3 sequence: CAISRDSEAFF.

The chain has TRBV5-1 and TRBJ1-3; TCRdb calls TRBD1, which cannot be checked without DNA. The length of the CDR3 is 14 residues. Germline CDR1 and CDR2: SGHRS and YFSETQ. The CDR3: CASAAGVSGNTIYF.

The CDR3 region is CASSLDQGRKDTQYF. This chain uses TRBV5-1 with TRBJ2-3; TCRdb's D call of TRBD1 is untestable without DNA. Germline CDR1 and CDR2: SGHRS and YFSETQ. This CDR3 contains 15 residues.

The chain has TRBV3-1 and TRBJ2-4; TCRdb's D call of TRBD1 is untestable without DNA. This CDR3 has 16 amino acids. The germline V gene has CDR1 LGHDT and CDR2 YNNKEL (reference sequence). CDR3 in amino acids: CASSQSLMGVKNIQYF.

The rearrangement uses TRBV28 and TRBJ2-5; TCRdb's assignment of TRBD2 cannot be checked, as there is no DNA. Germline CDR1 and CDR2: MDHEN and SYDVKM. The CDR3 loop spans 12 amino acids. The CDR3 sequence is CASTDSEETQYF.

The rearrangement uses TRBV12-3 or TRBV12-4 and TRBJ2-3; lacking DNA, the TRBD1 call made by TCRdb goes unchecked. The CDR3 sequence is 16 residues long. The CDR3 loop reads CASTRLGTHVPDTQYF.

V usage is TRBV7-9 and J usage is TRBJ1-1; TCRdb's D call, TRBD1, is unchecked because there is no DNA. Germline CDR1 reads SEHNR; CDR2 reads FQNEAQ (reference sequence). The CDR3 extends over 12 amino acids. CDR3 amino acids: CASRPGTPEAFF.

The chain is built from TRBV24-1 and TRBJ2-1; TCRdb returns TRBD2, unconfirmable since there is no DNA. CDR1 KGHDR and CDR2 SFDVKD come from the germline V gene. The CDR3 consists of 13 residues. The CDR3 spells CATSVREGNEQFF.

V usage is TRBV24-1 and J usage is TRBJ2-3. Germline CDR1 KGHDR, CDR2 SFDVKD. This CDR3 contains 11 residues. CDR3 amino acids: CATRNGDTQYF.

J is TRBJ2-7 and V is TRBV9; TCRdb's assignment of TRBD1 cannot be checked, as there is no DNA. The CDR3 consists of 13 residues. Germline CDR1 reads SGDLS; CDR2 reads YYNGEE. The CDR3 loop is CASSPSTDYEQYF.

The chain uses TRBV20-1 and TRBJ2-2; TCRdb reports TRBD2, a call that lacks DNA to check it against. CDR3 length equals 14 residues. Germline V gene data show CDR1 as DFQATT and CDR2 as SNEGSKA (reference sequence). The CDR3 is CSATSGRAAGELFF.

The chain has TRBV20-1 and TRBJ2-1. CDR3 length equals 14 residues. Per the germline V gene, CDR1 is DFQATT and CDR2 is SNEGSKA (reference sequence). The CDR3 is CSAIFRRTYNEQFF.

This sequence joins TRBV2 and TRBJ2-1; TCRdb's assignment of TRBD1 cannot be checked, as there is no DNA. This CDR3 is built from 14 residues. Germline V gene data show CDR1 as SNHLY and CDR2 as FYNNEI. CDR3 residues: CASSAAGFYNEQFF.

The chain recombines TRBV7-9 with TRBJ2-2; TCRdb selects TRBD2, and the lack of DNA leaves this call unchecked. The CDR3 spans 17 residues. Germline V gives CDR1 SEHNR, CDR2 FQNEAQ (reference sequence). CDR3 loop: CASSLVLSGSNTGELFF.